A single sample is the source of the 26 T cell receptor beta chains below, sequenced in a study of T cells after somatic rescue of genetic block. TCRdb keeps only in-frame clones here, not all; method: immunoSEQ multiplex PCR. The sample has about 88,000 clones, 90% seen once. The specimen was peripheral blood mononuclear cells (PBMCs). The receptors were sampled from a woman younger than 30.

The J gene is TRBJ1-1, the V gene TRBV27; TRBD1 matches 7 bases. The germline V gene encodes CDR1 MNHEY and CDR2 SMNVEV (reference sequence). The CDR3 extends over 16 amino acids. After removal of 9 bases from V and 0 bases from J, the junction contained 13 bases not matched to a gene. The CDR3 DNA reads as TGTGCCAGTACAAAGGGGGCAGGTCCGATGAACACTGAAGCTTTCTTT. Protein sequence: CASTKGAGPMNTEAFF.

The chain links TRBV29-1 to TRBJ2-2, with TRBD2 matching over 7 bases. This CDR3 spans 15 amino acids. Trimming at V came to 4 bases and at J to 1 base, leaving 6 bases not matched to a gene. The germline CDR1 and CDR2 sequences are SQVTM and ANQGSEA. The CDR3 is CSVVSGGGNTGELFF. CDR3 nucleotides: TGCAGCGTTGTTTCCGGCGGGGGGAACACCGGGGAGCTGTTTTTT.

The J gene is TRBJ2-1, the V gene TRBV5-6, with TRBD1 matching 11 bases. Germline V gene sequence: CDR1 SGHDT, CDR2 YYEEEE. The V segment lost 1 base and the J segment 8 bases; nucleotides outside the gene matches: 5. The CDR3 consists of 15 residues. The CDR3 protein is CASSLPGQGVHEQFF. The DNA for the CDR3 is TGTGCCAGCAGCTTGCCGGGACAGGGGGTTCATGAGCAGTTCTTC.

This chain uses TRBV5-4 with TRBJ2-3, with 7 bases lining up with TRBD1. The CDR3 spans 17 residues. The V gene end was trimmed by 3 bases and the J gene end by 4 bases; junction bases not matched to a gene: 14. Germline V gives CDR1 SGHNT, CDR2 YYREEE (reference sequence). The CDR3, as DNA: TGTGCCAGCAGCTCCCCCGGGGTAAGGGGGCAGGCAGATACGCAGTATTTT. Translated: CASSSPGVRGQADTQYF.

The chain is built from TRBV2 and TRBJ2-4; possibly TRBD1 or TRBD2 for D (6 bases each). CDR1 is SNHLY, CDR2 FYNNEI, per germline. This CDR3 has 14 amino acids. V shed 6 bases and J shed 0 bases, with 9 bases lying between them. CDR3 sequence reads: CASSGGQAKNIQYF. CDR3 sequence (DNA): TGTGCCAGCAGCGGGGGACAAGCCAAAAACATTCAGTACTTC.

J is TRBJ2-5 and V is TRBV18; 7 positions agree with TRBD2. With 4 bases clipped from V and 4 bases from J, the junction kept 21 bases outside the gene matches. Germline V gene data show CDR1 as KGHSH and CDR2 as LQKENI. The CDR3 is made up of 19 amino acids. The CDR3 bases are TGTGCCAGCTCACTACTGCCGTACGATCGGTGGCCGGGGGGAGAGACCCAGTACTTC. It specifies CASSLLPYDRWPGGETQYF.

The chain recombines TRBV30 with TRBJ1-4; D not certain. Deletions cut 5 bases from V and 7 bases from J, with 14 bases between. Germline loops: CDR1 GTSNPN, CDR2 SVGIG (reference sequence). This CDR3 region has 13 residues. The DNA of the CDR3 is TGTGCCTGGGATTACGGTGGAAGTGAAAAACTGTTTTTT. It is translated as CAWDYGGSEKLFF. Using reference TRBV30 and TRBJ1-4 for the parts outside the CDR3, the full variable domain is SQTIHQWPATLVQPVGSPLSLECTVEGTSNPNLYWYRQAAGRGLQLLFYSVGIGQISSEVPQNLSASRPQDRQFILSSKKLLLSDSGFYLCAWDYGGSEKLFFGSGTQLSVL.

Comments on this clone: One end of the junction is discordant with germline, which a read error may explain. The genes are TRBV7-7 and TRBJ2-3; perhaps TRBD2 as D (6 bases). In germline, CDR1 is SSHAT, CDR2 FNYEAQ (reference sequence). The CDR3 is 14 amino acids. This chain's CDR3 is CASSLSGALDTQYF. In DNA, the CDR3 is TGTGCTAGCAGCTTATCGGGAGCTTTAGATACGCAGTATTTT. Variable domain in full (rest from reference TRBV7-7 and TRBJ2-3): GAGVSQSPRYKVTKRGQDVTLRCDPISSHATLYWYQQALGQGPEFLTYFNYEAQPDKSGLPSDRFSAERPEGSISTLTIQRTEQRDSAMYRCASSLSGALDTQYFGPGTRLTVL.

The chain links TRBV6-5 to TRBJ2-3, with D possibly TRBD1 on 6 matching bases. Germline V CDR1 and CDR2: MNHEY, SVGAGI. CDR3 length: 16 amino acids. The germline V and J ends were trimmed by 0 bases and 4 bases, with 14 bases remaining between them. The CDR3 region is CASSYSRGGGADTQYF. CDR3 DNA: TGTGCCAGCAGTTACTCGAGGGGTGGGGGCGCAGATACGCAGTATTTT.

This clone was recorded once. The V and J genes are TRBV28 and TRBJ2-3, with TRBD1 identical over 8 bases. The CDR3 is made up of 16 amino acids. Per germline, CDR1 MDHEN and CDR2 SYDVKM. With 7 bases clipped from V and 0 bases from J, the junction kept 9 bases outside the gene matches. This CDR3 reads CASTTRTGRSTDTQYF. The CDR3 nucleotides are TGTGCCAGCACAACCAGGACAGGGCGAAGCACAGATACGCAGTATTTT.

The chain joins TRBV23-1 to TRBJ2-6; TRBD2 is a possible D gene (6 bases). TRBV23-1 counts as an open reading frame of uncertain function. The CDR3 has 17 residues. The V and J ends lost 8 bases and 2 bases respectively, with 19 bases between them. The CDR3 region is CASPSPGEEAGANVLTF. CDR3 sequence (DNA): TGCGCCAGCCCCTCCCCTGGGGAGGAGGCTGGGGCCAACGTCCTGACTTTC.

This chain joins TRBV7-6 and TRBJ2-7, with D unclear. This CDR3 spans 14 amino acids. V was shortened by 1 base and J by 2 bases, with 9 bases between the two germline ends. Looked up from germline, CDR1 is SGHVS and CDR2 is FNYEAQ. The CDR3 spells CASSLEDGTYEQYF. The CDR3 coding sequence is TGTGCCAGCAGCTTAGAAGACGGCACCTACGAGCAGTACTTC.

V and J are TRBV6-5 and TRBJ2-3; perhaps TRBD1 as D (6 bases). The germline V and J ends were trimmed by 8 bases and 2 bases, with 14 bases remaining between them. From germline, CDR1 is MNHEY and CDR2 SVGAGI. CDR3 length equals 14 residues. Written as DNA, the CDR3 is TGTGCCAGCGGCGACCGGGACAACACAGATACGCAGTATTTT. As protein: CASGDRDNTDTQYF.

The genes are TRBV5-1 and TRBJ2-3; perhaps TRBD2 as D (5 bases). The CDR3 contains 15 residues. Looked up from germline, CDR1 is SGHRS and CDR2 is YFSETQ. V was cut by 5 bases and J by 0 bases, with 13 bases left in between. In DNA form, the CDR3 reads TGCGCCAGCAGTCTGCTAGCTTCTAGCACAGATACGCAGTATTTT. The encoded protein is CASSLLASSTDTQYF. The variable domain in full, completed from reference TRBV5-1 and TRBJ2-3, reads KAGVTQTPRYLIKTRGQQVTLSCSPISGHRSVSWYQQTPGQGLQFLFEYFSETQRNKGNFPGRFSGRQFSNSRSEMNVSTLELGDSALYLCASSLLASSTDTQYFGPGTRLTVL.

CDR3 DNA: TGTGCCAGCAGCCCCCTATGGAAGGGCGGGGAGCTGTTTTTT. Translating it yields CASSPLWKGGELFF. V and J are TRBV11-3 and TRBJ2-2; no clear D gene. Germline V gene sequence: CDR1 SGHNT, CDR2 YENEEA. Trimming removed 5 bases at V and 7 bases at J, with 14 bases between. The CDR3 runs 14 residues.

In nucleotides, the CDR3 is TGTGCCAGCAGGGCACAGGGAGCAAATCAGCCCCAGCATTTT. It yields the protein CASRAQGANQPQHF. The rearrangement joins TRBV25-1 to TRBJ1-5, with D perhaps matching TRBD1 (6 bases). Looked up from germline, CDR1 is MGHDK and CDR2 is SYGVNS. Trimming removed 6 bases at V and 4 bases at J, with 13 bases between. The CDR3 consists of 14 residues.

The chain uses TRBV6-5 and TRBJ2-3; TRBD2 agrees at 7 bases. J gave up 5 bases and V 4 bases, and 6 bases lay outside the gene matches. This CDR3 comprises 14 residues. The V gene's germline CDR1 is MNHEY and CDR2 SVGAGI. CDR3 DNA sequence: TGTGCCAGCAGTTGGACTAGTCCCTTAGATACGCAGTATTTT. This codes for CASSWTSPLDTQYF.

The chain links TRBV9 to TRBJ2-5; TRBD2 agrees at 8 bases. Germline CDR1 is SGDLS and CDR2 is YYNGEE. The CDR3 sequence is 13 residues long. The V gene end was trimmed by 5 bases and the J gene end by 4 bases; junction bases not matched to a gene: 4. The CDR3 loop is CASRPREGETQYF. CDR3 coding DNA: TGTGCCAGCAGACCCCGGGAGGGAGAGACCCAGTACTTC.

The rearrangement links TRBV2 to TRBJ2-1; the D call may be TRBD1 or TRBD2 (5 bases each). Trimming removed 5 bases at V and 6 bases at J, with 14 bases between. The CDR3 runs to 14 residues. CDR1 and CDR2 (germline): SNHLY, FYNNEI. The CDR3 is CASSLGDGTNEQFF. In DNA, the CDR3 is TGTGCCAGCAGTCTAGGAGACGGGACCAATGAGCAGTTCTTC.

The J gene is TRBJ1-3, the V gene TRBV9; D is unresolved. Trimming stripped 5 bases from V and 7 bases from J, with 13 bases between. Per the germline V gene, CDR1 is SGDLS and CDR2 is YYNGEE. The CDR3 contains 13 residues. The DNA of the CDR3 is TGTGCCAGCAGAGAAGGGATGGGTAACACCATATATTTT. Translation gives CASREGMGNTIYF.

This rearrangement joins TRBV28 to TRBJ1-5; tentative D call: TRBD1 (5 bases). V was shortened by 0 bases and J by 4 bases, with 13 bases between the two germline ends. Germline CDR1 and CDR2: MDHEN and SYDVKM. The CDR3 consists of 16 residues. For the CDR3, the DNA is TGTGCCAGCAGTTTATGGTCCGGGACGGGGAATCAGCCCCAGCATTTT. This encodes CASSLWSGTGNQPQHF.

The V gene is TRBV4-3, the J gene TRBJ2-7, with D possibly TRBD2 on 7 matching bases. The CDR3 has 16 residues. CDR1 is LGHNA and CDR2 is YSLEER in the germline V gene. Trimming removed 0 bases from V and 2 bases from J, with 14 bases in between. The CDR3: CASSQERGGGPYEQYF. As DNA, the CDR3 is TGCGCCAGCAGCCAAGAGAGAGGGGGAGGGCCCTACGAGCAGTACTTC.

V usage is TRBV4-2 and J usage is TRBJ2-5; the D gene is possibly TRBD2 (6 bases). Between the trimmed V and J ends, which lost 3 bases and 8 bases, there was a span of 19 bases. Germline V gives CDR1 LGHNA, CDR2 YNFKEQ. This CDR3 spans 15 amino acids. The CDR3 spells CASSHAHGEARTQYF. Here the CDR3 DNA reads TGTGCCAGCAGCCACGCCCATGGGGAGGCCCGAACCCAGTACTTC.

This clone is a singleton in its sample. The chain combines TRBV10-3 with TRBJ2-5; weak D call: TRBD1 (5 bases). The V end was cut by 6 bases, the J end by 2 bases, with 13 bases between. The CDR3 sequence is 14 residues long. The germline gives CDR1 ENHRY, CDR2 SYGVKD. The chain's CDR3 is CAISETALQETQYF. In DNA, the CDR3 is TGTGCCATCAGCGAGACAGCCTTACAAGAGACCCAGTACTTC.

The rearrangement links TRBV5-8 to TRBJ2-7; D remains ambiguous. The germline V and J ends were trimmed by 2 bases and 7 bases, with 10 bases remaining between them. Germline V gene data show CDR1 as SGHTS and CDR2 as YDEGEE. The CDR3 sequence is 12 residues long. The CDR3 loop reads CASSLWTREQYF. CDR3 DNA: TGTGCCAGCAGCTTATGGACCCGTGAGCAGTACTTC.

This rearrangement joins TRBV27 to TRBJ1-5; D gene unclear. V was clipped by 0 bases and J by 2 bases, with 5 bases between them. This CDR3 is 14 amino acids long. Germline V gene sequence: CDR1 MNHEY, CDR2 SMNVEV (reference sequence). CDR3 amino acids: CASSLSNGNQPQHF. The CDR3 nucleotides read TGTGCCAGCAGTTTATCGAACGGCAATCAGCCCCAGCATTTT.